A single sample gave rise to the 3 T cell receptor beta chains below, sequenced in a study of T-cell reconstitution after alpha-beta-depleted transplantation in children. Unique molecular identifiers featured in how the TCRbeta library was prepared. TCRdb re-analysed the PCR reads in MiXCR, keeping a single row per CDR3 protein. The sample holds 250,000 to 400,000 distinct CDR3 sequences; approximately 20% are singletons and the top ten take around 9.9%. This sample comprised PBMCs, mostly from graft donor cells, obtained 180 days after TCRalphabeta/CD19-depleted stem cell transplant. The receptors originated from a male patient younger than 18 who had a stem cell transplant for acute lymphoblastic leukemia, so the T cells may come from the graft donor.

This clonotype turned up a few times. The rearrangement joins TRBV5-1 to TRBJ1-1; possible D gene TRBD1, 6 bases. The CDR3 is 14 residues long. In germline, CDR1 is SGHRS, CDR2 YFSETQ. Trimming stripped 2 bases from V and 5 bases from J, with 13 bases between. The CDR3 loop reads CASSFQGRGTEAFF. The CDR3, as DNA: TGCGCCAGCAGCTTCCAGGGAAGGGGGACTGAAGCTTTCTTT.

In its sample, this clonotype was seen a few times. The chain couples TRBV9 to TRBJ1-6; no firm D call. CDR1 SGDLS and CDR2 YYNGEE come from the germline V gene. Trimming took 0 bases from V and 5 from J, leaving 6 bases between them. The CDR3 sequence is 14 residues long. CDR3 residues: CASSVGSNNSPLHF. The CDR3, as DNA: TGTGCCAGCAGCGTAGGCTCTAATAATTCACCCCTCCACTTT.

Only a few counts were recorded for this clonotype. This chain joins TRBV4-3 and TRBJ1-4; perhaps TRBD1 as D (6 bases). The CDR3 contains 16 residues. Germline assignment: CDR1 LGHNA and CDR2 YSLEER. V was shortened by 0 bases and J by 5 bases, with 13 bases between the two germline ends. This CDR3 reads CASSQDGGAKNEKLFF. CDR3 nucleotides: TGCGCCAGCAGCCAAGATGGGGGGGCTAAAAATGAAAAACTGTTTTTT.